These 5 T cell receptor beta chains originate from one sample sequenced in a study of beta chain features in type 1 diabetes. As every portion of the isolated RNA was reverse transcribed, the sequencing read expressed TCRB transcripts. Libraries were prepared by immunoSEQ multiplex PCR; TCRdb keeps only in-frame clonotypes and omits some of them. The data contain some 200,000 clones, roughly 11% of them seen just once; the ten biggest clones take up approximately 1.3%. Sequencing was done on a sample of central memory CD4+ T cells from blood. These receptors all come from a man between 18 and 29 years old in good health.

Only a few counts were recorded for this clone. The rearrangement joins TRBV11-3 to TRBJ2-3; 7 bases are a match to TRBD2. The germline CDR1 and CDR2 sequences are SGHNT and YENEEA. The V and J ends lost 4 bases and 2 bases, in that order; junction bases with no gene match: 6. This CDR3 is built from 15 residues. The CDR3 loop is CASSSSGIITDTQYF. As DNA, the CDR3 is TGTGCCAGCAGCTCAAGCGGGATAATCACAGATACGCAGTATTTT.

The chain carries TRBV29-1 and TRBJ1-1; possible D gene TRBD1, 6 bases. The germline CDR1 and CDR2 sequences are SQVTM and ANQGSEA. The V end lost 1 base, the J end lost 4 bases, and 13 bases lay between the germline ends. The CDR3 contains 14 residues. Here the CDR3 DNA reads TGCAGCGTTGAAGGGGGGGCAGGGACCACTGAAGCTTTCTTT. Translating it yields CSVEGGAGTTEAFF.

The rearrangement joins TRBV28 to TRBJ2-7; TRBD1 or TRBD2 may be the D gene (7 bases each). CDR1 and CDR2 (germline): MDHEN, SYDVKM. The CDR3 sequence is 14 residues long. Trimming left V 10 bases short and J 3 bases short, with 19 bases between. In nucleotides, the CDR3 is TGTGCCACCGCCAGGGAGGGGGCGGGCTACGAGCAGTACTTC. Amino acids: CATAREGAGYEQYF.

The V and J genes are TRBV29-1 and TRBJ1-1; TRBD1 is a possible D gene (5 bases). The CDR3 consists of 13 residues. The germline V gene encodes CDR1 SQVTM and CDR2 ANQGSEA. V shed 0 bases and J shed 9 bases, with 14 bases lying between them. The CDR3 DNA is TGCAGCGTTGAAGATCCAAGGGGCGCGAAAGCTTTCTTT. Translated, it gives CSVEDPRGAKAFF.

J is TRBJ1-2 and V is TRBV10-3; D not certain. Trimming cost V 6 bases and J 8 bases, with 16 bases left between them. This CDR3 has 13 amino acids. From germline, CDR1 is ENHRY and CDR2 SYGVKD. CDR3: CAISPGIERGYTF. The CDR3 nucleotides read TGTGCCATCAGCCCCGGGATCGAACGGGGCTACACCTTC.